Listed here are 21 T cell receptor beta chains from one sample, sequenced in a study of cytotoxic CD8 clonotypes in ibrutinib-treated CLL. Some clones are missing from TCRdb's copy, which holds only in-frame ones; the method was immunoSEQ multiplex PCR. This sample has some 61,000 clones, with 68% found just once. The source material was PBMCs, sampled after 12 months of ibrutinib treatment. These receptors were obtained from a human donor with chronic lymphocytic leukemia.

The V call is TRBV6-5, the J call TRBJ1-1, with TRBD1 as a possible D gene (6 bases). This CDR3 spans 12 amino acids. Germline V gene lookup returns CDR1 MNHEY and CDR2 SVGAGI. The germline V and J ends were trimmed by 6 bases and 7 bases, with 12 bases remaining between them. DNA for the CDR3: TGTGCCAGCAGCCGCAGGGGAGTTGAAGCTTTCTTT. Its translation: CASSRRGVEAFF.

The chain joins TRBV5-1 to TRBJ1-1; TRBD1 matches at 7 bases. The germline V gene has CDR1 SGHRS and CDR2 YFSETQ. This CDR3 is 15 amino acids long. J gave up 4 bases and V 4 bases, and 10 bases lay outside the gene matches. The CDR3 loop is CASSQSTGRGTEAFF. The CDR3 DNA follows: TGCGCCAGCAGCCAGTCGACAGGGAGGGGCACTGAAGCTTTCTTT.

The chain carries TRBV7-2 and TRBJ2-5, with D maybe TRBD1 (6 bases). Deletions cut 5 bases from V and 5 bases from J, with 18 bases between. The CDR3 length is 15 residues. CDR1 is SGHTA and CDR2 is FQGNSA in the germline V gene. In DNA form, the CDR3 reads TGTGCCAGCAGCCCGTCGCAGGGGTGGCGGGAGACCCAGTACTTC. Amino acids: CASSPSQGWRETQYF. The full variable domain, its missing parts supplied by reference TRBV7-2 and TRBJ2-5, is GAGVSQSPSNKVTEKGKDVELRCDPISGHTALYWYRQSLGQGLEFLIYFQGNSAPDKSGLPSDRFSAERTGGSVSTLTIQRTQQEDSAVYLCASSPSQGWRETQYFGPGTRLLVL.

This clone turned up a few times. This chain joins TRBV11-2 and TRBJ1-6, with D hard to call. Germline-derived CDR1 and CDR2 are SGHAT and FQNNGV. The CDR3 length is 16 residues. The ends were cut back, 8 bases at V and 8 bases at J, with 22 bases in the middle. The CDR3 DNA reads as TGTGCCAGCGCAAGGTTCGGCCTTAGTGGGGATTCACCCCTCCACTTT. As protein: CASARFGLSGDSPLHF. The complete variable domain, with remaining parts taken from reference TRBV11-2 and TRBJ1-6, reads EAGVAQSPRYKIIEKRQSVAFWCNPISGHATLYWYQQILGQGPKLLIQFQNNGVVDDSQLPKDRFSAERLKGVDSTLKIQPAKLEDSAVYLCASARFGLSGDSPLHFGNGTRLTVT.

This clone came up a few times. The chain carries TRBV7-9 and TRBJ1-1; no clear D gene. The CDR3 totals 16 residues. Trimming left V 5 bases short and J 5 bases short, with 21 bases between. Germline V gives CDR1 SEHNR, CDR2 FQNEAQ (reference sequence). CDR3 DNA sequence: TGTGCCAGCAGCCCACACCAAGGGCAATCGACAACTGAAGCTTTCTTT. Translation: CASSPHQGQSTTEAFF.

The chain joins TRBV11-3 to TRBJ1-4; D is undetermined. The CDR3 is made up of 14 amino acids. Germline loops: CDR1 SGHNT, CDR2 YENEEA. V lost 4 bases to trimming and J lost 8 bases, with 14 bases between them. The CDR3 region has the DNA TGTGCCAGCAGCTCCAACACCTTGTGCGAAAAACTGTTTTTT. Translated: CASSSNTLCEKLFF.

V gene TRBV7-9 combines with J gene TRBJ1-5, with D unresolved. The CDR3 contains 14 residues. V dropped 5 bases and J dropped 3 bases, with 11 bases sitting between them. CDR1 and CDR2 from the germline V gene are SEHNR and FQNEAQ (reference sequence). The CDR3 region is CASSPGVNNQPQHF. In DNA, the CDR3 is TGTGCCAGCAGCCCCGGGGTAAACAATCAGCCCCAGCATTTT.

The chain recombines TRBV5-3 with TRBJ1-1, with D perhaps TRBD1 (6 bases). TRBV5-3 falls under the ORF class, with uncertain function. V lost 3 bases to trimming and J lost 7 bases, with 19 bases between them. The CDR3 covers 15 residues. CDR3 sequence (DNA): TGTGCCAGAAGCTCCCCCAGGGGCAAATTGGGTGAAGCTTTCTTT. It translates to CARSSPRGKLGEAFF.

This clone was seen a handful of times. The J gene is TRBJ1-5, the V gene TRBV19; perhaps TRBD1 as D (5 bases). V was shortened by 4 bases and J by 4 bases, with 14 bases between the two germline ends. Per germline, CDR1 LNHDA and CDR2 SQIVND (reference sequence). CDR3 length: 15 residues. CDR3 in amino acids: CASSTIWGENQPQHF. For the CDR3, the DNA is TGTGCCAGTAGTACCATCTGGGGGGAGAATCAGCCCCAGCATTTT.

V and J are TRBV18 and TRBJ2-5, with D possibly being TRBD1 (5 bases). The CDR3 runs 13 residues. Looked up from germline, CDR1 is KGHSH and CDR2 is LQKENI. Trimming took off 2 bases at V and 9 bases at J, with 13 bases between the two ends. This CDR3 reads CASSPERTRAQYF. The DNA of the CDR3 is TGTGCCAGCTCACCAGAGAGGACCAGGGCCCAGTACTTC.

This sequence joins TRBV28 and TRBJ1-2, with D perhaps TRBD1 (5 bases). This CDR3 region has 14 residues. CDR1 MDHEN and CDR2 SYDVKM come from the germline V gene. V was pared by 6 bases and J by 4 bases, with 15 bases between. In DNA, the CDR3 is TGTGCCAGCAGCCGAGGGGATAGAGGCTATGGCTACACCTTC. Amino acid sequence: CASSRGDRGYGYTF.

The chain employs TRBV9 and TRBJ2-5; 9 bases are shared with TRBD2. The CDR3 contains 15 residues. Germline V gene lookup returns CDR1 SGDLS and CDR2 YYNGEE. Trimming removed 4 bases from V and 2 bases from J; junction bases left unmatched: 6. The CDR3 nucleotides read TGTGCCAGCAGCCCCCGACTAGCGGATCAAGAGACCCAGTACTTC. This encodes CASSPRLADQETQYF. The full variable domain, its missing parts supplied by reference TRBV9 and TRBJ2-5, is DSGVTQTPKHLITATGQRVTLRCSPRSGDLSVYWYQQSLDQGLQFLIQYYNGEERAKGNILERFSAQQFPDLHSELNLSSLELGDSALYFCASSPRLADQETQYFGPGTRLLVL.

The CDR3 loop is CASTSRGGKETQYF. CDR3 DNA sequence: TGCGCCAGCACCTCCAGGGGCGGCAAAGAGACCCAGTACTTC. This rearrangement joins TRBV10-2 to TRBJ2-5, with TRBD1 as a possible D gene (6 bases). The V gene lost 7 bases and the J gene lost 3 bases, with 15 bases spanning the gap. The germline gives CDR1 WSHSY, CDR2 SAAADI. The CDR3 covers 14 residues.

The chain has TRBV5-1 and TRBJ2-1; D not resolved. Trimming shortened V by 5 bases and J by 4 bases, and 13 bases separated the two germline ends. The germline V gene encodes CDR1 SGHRS and CDR2 YFSETQ. This CDR3 has 14 amino acids. CDR3 residues: CASSRAQAYNEQFF. CDR3 nucleotides: TGCGCCAGCAGTCGCGCTCAGGCATACAATGAGCAGTTCTTC.

The chain combines TRBV5-4 with TRBJ1-4, with D possibly being TRBD1 (6 bases). The CDR3 extends over 16 amino acids. Trimming pared 4 bases from V and 2 bases from J, leaving 15 bases between. The germline CDR1 and CDR2 sequences are SGHNT and YYREEE (reference sequence). The DNA for the CDR3 is TGTGCCAGCAGCCCAGCCCCCAGGGGCACTAATGAAAAACTGTTTTTT. As protein: CASSPAPRGTNEKLFF.

CDR3 residues: CASSLWGGGQYF. The CDR3 coding sequence is TGTGCCAGCAGCTTGTGGGGCGGCGGGCAGTACTTC. This chain connects TRBV5-6 to TRBJ2-7; D is possibly TRBD1 (5 bases). The germline V and J ends were trimmed by 1 base and 9 bases, with 11 bases remaining between them. The CDR3 is 12 amino acids. Germline lookup yields CDR1 SGHDT and CDR2 YYEEEE.

The chain recombines TRBV14 with TRBJ1-3; D unclear. Germline V gene sequence: CDR1 SGHDN, CDR2 FVKESK. V was cut by 1 base and J by 8 bases, with 9 bases left in between. The CDR3 totals 13 residues. The CDR3 sequence is CASSQAASHTIYF. The CDR3 DNA is TGTGCCAGCAGCCAAGCGGCCAGTCACACCATATATTTT.

The genes are TRBV30 and TRBJ1-5; perhaps TRBD1 as D (5 bases). From germline, CDR1 is GTSNPN and CDR2 SVGIG (reference sequence). This CDR3 region has 18 residues. Trimming removed 0 bases from V and 0 bases from J, with 18 bases in between. DNA of the CDR3: TGTGCCTGGAGTGTAAGGGGCAGGGTCGGTTATAGCAATCAGCCCCAGCATTTT. Translation gives CAWSVRGRVGYSNQPQHF. The full variable domain, rest sourced from reference TRBV30 and TRBJ1-5, is SQTIHQWPATLVQPVGSPLSLECTVEGTSNPNLYWYRQAAGRGLQLLFYSVGIGQISSEVPQNLSASRPQDRQFILSSKKLLLSDSGFYLCAWSVRGRVGYSNQPQHFGDGTRLSIL.

This clone has only a few counts. The J gene is TRBJ2-2, the V gene TRBV19, with 8 positions matching TRBD2. V lost 3 bases and J lost 0; bases outside the gene matches: 3. This CDR3 spans 16 amino acids. Per the germline V gene, CDR1 is LNHDA and CDR2 is SQIVND (reference sequence). CDR3 amino acids: CASSIAGGSNTGELFF. DNA for the CDR3: TGTGCCAGTAGTATTGCGGGGGGCTCGAACACCGGGGAGCTGTTTTTT.

The chain is built from TRBV6-6 and TRBJ1-4, with D perhaps matching TRBD1 (5 bases). Trimming took 2 bases from V and 4 from J, leaving 5 bases between them. From germline, CDR1 is MNHNY and CDR2 SVGAGI (reference sequence). The CDR3 loop spans 13 amino acids. CDR3 loop: CASSYDSNEKLFF. CDR3 in DNA: TGTGCCAGCAGTTACGACAGTAATGAAAAACTGTTTTTT.

The count of this clone is one. The chain links TRBV19 to TRBJ2-4; the D gene is possibly TRBD2 (5 bases). Germline CDR1 is LNHDA and CDR2 is SQIVND (reference sequence). Trimming removed 7 bases from V and 8 bases from J, with 15 bases in between. The CDR3 has 13 residues. CDR3 in amino acids: CASTGIPRDIQYF. DNA for the CDR3: TGTGCCAGTACCGGGATCCCAAGGGACATTCAGTACTTC.